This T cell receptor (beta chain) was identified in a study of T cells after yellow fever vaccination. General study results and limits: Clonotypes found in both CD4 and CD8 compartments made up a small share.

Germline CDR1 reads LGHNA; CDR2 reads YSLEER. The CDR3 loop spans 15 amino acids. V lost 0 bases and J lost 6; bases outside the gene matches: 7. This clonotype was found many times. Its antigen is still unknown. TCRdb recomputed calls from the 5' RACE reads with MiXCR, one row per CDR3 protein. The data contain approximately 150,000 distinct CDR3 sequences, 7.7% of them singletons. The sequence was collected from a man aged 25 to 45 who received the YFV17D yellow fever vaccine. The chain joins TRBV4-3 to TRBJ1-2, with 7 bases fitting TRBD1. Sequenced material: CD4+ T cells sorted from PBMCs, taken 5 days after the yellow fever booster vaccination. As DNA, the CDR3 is TGCGCCAGCAGCCAAGATCTGGGACAGCGACATGGCTACACCTTC. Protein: CASSQDLGQRHGYTF.